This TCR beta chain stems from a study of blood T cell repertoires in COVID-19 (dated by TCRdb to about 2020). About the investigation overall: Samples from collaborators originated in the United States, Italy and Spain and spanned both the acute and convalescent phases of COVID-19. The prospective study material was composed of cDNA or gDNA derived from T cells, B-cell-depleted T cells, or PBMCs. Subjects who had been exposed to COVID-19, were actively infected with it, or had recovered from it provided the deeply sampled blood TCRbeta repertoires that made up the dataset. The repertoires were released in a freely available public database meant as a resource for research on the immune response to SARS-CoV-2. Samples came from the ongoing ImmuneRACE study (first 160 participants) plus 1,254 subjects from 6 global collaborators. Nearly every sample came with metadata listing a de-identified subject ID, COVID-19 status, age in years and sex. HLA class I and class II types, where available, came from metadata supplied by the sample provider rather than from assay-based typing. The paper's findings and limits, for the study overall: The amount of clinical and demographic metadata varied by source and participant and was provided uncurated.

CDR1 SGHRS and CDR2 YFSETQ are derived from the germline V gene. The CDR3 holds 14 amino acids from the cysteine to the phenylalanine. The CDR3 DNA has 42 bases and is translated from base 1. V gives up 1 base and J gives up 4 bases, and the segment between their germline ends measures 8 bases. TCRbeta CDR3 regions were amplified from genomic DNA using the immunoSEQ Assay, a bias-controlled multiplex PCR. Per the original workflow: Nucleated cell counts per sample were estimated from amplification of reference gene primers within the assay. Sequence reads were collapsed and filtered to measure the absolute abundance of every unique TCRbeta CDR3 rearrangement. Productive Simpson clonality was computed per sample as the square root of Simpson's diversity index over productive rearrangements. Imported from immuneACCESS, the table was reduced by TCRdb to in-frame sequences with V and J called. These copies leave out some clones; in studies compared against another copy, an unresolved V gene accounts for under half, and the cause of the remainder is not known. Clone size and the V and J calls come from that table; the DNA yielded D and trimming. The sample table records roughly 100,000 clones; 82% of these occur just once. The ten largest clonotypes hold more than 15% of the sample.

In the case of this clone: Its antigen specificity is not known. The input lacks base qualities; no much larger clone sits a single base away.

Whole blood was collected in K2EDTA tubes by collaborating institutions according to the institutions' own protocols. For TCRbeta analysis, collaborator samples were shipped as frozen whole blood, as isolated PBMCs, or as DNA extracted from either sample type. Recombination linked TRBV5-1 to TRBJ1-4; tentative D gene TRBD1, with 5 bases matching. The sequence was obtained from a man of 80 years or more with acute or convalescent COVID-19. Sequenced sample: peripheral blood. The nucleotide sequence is TGCGCCAGCAGCTTGCAGGGTAGTAATGAAAAACTGTTTTTT. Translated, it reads CASSLQGSNEKLFF.